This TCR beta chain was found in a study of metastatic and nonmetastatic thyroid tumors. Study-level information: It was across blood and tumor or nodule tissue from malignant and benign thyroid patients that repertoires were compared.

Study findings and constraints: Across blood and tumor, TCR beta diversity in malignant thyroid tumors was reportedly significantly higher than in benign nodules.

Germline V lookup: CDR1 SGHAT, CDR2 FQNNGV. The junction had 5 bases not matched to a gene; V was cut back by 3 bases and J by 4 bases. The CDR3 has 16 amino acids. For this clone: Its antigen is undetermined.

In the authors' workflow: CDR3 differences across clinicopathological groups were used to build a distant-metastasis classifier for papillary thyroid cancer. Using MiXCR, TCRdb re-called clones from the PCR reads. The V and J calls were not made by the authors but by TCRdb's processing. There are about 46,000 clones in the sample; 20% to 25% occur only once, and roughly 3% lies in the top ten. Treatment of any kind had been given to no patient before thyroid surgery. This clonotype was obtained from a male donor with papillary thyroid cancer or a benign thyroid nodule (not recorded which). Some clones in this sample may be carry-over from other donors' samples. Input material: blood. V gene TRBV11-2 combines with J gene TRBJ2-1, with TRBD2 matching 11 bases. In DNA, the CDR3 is TGTGCCAGCAGCTTCCGGACTAGCGGGCTTTACAATGAGCAGTTCTTC. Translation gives CASSFRTSGLYNEQFF.